Each of the 17 T cell receptor beta chains below was sequenced from the same sample in a study of T cell responses to AZD1222 COVID-19 vaccine. Libraries were prepared by immunoSEQ multiplex PCR; TCRdb keeps only in-frame clonotypes and omits some of them. The table has under 150,000 clones, roughly 93% seen once. Sequences were derived from peripheral blood, sampled on day 0 of AZD1222 vaccination. Receptors were obtained from an adult in good health.

The V call is TRBV4-1, the J call TRBJ2-5; D remains ambiguous. CDR3 length: 13 residues. V dropped 6 bases and J dropped 4 bases, with 12 bases sitting between them. The germline V gene encodes CDR1 MGHRA and CDR2 YSYEKL. This CDR3 reads CASSSGSSETQYF. The DNA of the CDR3 is TGCGCCAGCAGTTCCGGTTCCTCAGAGACCCAGTACTTC.

The chain recombines TRBV6-6 with TRBJ1-6, with 7 bases matching TRBD1. V lost 2 bases, J lost 10 bases, and 11 bases stayed unmatched. Per germline, CDR1 MNHNY and CDR2 SVGAGI (reference sequence). CDR3 length: 16 amino acids. CDR3 amino acids: CASSYLPRTGASPLHF. DNA of the CDR3: TGTGCCAGCAGTTACCTACCTAGGACAGGTGCCTCACCCCTCCACTTT.

This chain joins TRBV7-2 and TRBJ2-3; a weak D match, TRBD1 (5 bases). Germline V lookup: CDR1 SGHTA, CDR2 FQGNSA. V was cut by 5 bases and J by 0 bases, with 12 bases left in between. The CDR3 contains 15 residues. Here the CDR3 reads CASSPRQPSTDTQYF. In DNA form, the CDR3 reads TGTGCCAGCAGCCCCAGACAGCCTAGCACAGATACGCAGTATTTT.

The V and J genes are TRBV6-5 and TRBJ2-1, with D possibly being TRBD1 (6 bases). CDR3 size: 16 residues. The V gene's germline CDR1 is MNHEY and CDR2 SVGAGI. V was clipped by 2 bases and J by 0 bases, with 11 bases between them. The CDR3 bases are TGTGCCAGCAGTTACGAAGCAGGGGACTCCTACAATGAGCAGTTCTTC. Translated, it gives CASSYEAGDSYNEQFF.

The genes are TRBV5-4 and TRBJ1-5, with D maybe TRBD1 (5 bases). This CDR3 comprises 16 residues. Trimming pared 0 bases from V and 2 bases from J, leaving 12 bases between. Germline-derived CDR1 and CDR2 are SGHNT and YYREEE (reference sequence). The CDR3 loop reads CASSLGGGVGNQPQHF. For the CDR3, the DNA is TGTGCCAGCAGCTTGGGGGGGGGTGTGGGCAATCAGCCCCAGCATTTT.

This chain joins TRBV4-1 and TRBJ1-3, with 7 positions matching TRBD1. V shed 1 base, J shed 0 bases, and the junction held 12 bases outside the gene matches. This CDR3 contains 19 residues. CDR1 is MGHRA and CDR2 is YSYEKL in the germline V gene. CDR3 region: CASSQVRSGQMSSGNTIYF. For the CDR3, the DNA is TGCGCCAGCAGCCAAGTTAGGTCGGGACAGATGAGCTCTGGAAACACCATATATTTT.

This rearrangement joins TRBV7-9 to TRBJ2-6; tentative D call: TRBD2 (6 bases). Germline V gene data show CDR1 as SEHNR and CDR2 as FQNEAQ (reference sequence). This CDR3 spans 16 amino acids. With 3 bases removed from V and 0 bases from J, the gap between germline ends came to 9 bases. CDR3 DNA: TGTGCCAGCAGCTTCCGGGGGTACTCTGGGGCCAACGTCCTGACTTTC. Translating it yields CASSFRGYSGANVLTF.

The chain links TRBV3-1 (or the pseudogene TRBV3-2) to TRBJ2-3; D is perhaps TRBD2 (6 bases). With 0 bases removed from V and 2 bases from J, the gap between germline ends came to 18 bases. Germline V gives CDR1 LGHDT, CDR2 YNNKEL (reference sequence). The CDR3 loop spans 18 amino acids. CDR3 coding DNA: TGTGCCAGCAGCCAAGAGGGACTCTCCTATACCGCCACAGATACGCAGTATTTT. Protein: CASSQEGLSYTATDTQYF.

Here the CDR3 DNA reads TGCGCCAGCAGCCAATGGGGGGAGGCCTACAATGAGCAGTTCTTC. Protein sequence: CASSQWGEAYNEQFF. The genes are TRBV4-1 and TRBJ2-1; a possible D gene is TRBD2 (6 bases). Germline-derived CDR1 and CDR2 are MGHRA and YSYEKL. The germline V and J ends were trimmed by 2 bases and 2 bases, with 10 bases remaining between them. This CDR3 is built from 15 residues.

This clone was counted between two and nine times. The sample contains more than one DNA sequence encoding this CDR3. J is TRBJ1-2 and V is TRBV5-1; 8 bases align to TRBD1. V gave up 5 bases and J gave up 1 base; unmatched junction bases: 4. This CDR3 is built from 14 residues. Germline values: CDR1 SGHRS, CDR2 YFSETQ. Here the CDR3 reads CASSPGQGNYGYTF. CDR3 coding DNA: TGCGCCAGCAGTCCTGGACAGGGTAACTATGGCTACACCTTC.

The CDR3 coding sequence is TGTGCCAGCAGCACCGGACAGGAGCAATACTATGGCTACACCTTC. As protein: CASSTGQEQYYGYTF. The J gene is TRBJ1-2, the V gene TRBV13; 7 bases match TRBD1. In germline, CDR1 is PRHDT, CDR2 FYEKMQ (reference sequence). The CDR3 length is 15 residues. With 5 bases clipped from V and 3 bases from J, the junction kept 9 bases outside the gene matches.

J is TRBJ1-6 and V is TRBV6-5, with D possibly TRBD1 on 6 matching bases. Germline CDR1 is MNHEY and CDR2 is SVGAGI. The CDR3 is 15 amino acids. Trimming removed 8 bases from V and 4 bases from J, with 15 bases in between. CDR3 sequence (DNA): TGTGCCAGCGGCCCCCACAGGGAATATAATTCACCCCTCCACTTT. Its translation is CASGPHREYNSPLHF.

The chain carries TRBV6-5 and TRBJ1-4; D is undetermined. The V end was cut by 6 bases, the J end by 7 bases, with 9 bases between. Germline V gene data show CDR1 as MNHEY and CDR2 as SVGAGI. This CDR3 has 12 amino acids. CDR3 DNA: TGTGCCAGCAGGCAGATTAGTGAAAAACTGTTTTTT. Translation gives CASRQISEKLFF.

In this sample, this clone turned up a few times. In DNA, the CDR3 is TGTGCCAGCAGGATCAGACAGGGCGGTAGTGAAAAACTGTTTTTT. This sequence encodes CASRIRQGGSEKLFF. The chain combines TRBV2 with TRBJ1-4; 7 nucleotides agree with TRBD1. J lost 7 bases, V lost 6 bases, and 11 bases had no gene match. The germline CDR1 and CDR2 sequences are SNHLY and FYNNEI. This CDR3 comprises 15 residues.

V and J are TRBV19 and TRBJ2-7, with D maybe TRBD1 (6 bases). V dropped 6 bases and J dropped 7 bases, with 22 bases sitting between them. CDR1 is LNHDA, CDR2 SQIVND, per germline (reference sequence). CDR3 length: 15 amino acids. CDR3 coding DNA: TGTGCCAGTAGCACCCTTTCCTCAGGGGCAGTTGAGCAGTACTTC. It translates to CASSTLSSGAVEQYF.

The chain uses TRBV20-1 and TRBJ1-2; 10 bases match TRBD1. The trim removed 6 bases at V and 6 bases at J, leaving 1 base unmatched. This CDR3 spans 11 amino acids. Germline V gene data show CDR1 as DFQATT and CDR2 as SNEGSKA (reference sequence). CDR3 protein: CSAGTGDGYTF. In DNA form, the CDR3 reads TGCAGTGCGGGGACAGGGGATGGCTACACCTTC.

The chain carries TRBV30 and TRBJ1-3; 7 bases are a match to TRBD1. CDR3 length: 16 residues. CDR1 is GTSNPN, CDR2 SVGIG, per germline (reference sequence). With V trimmed by 8 bases and J by 0 bases, 13 bases remained unmatched. The CDR3 protein is CARTGTPLGSGNTIYF. In nucleotides, the CDR3 is TGTGCCCGGACAGGTACCCCGCTGGGCTCTGGAAACACCATATATTTT. Full variable domain (outside the CDR3, taken from reference TRBV30 and TRBJ1-3): SQTIHQWPATLVQPVGSPLSLECTVEGTSNPNLYWYRQAAGRGLQLLFYSVGIGQISSEVPQNLSASRPQDRQFILSSKKLLLSDSGFYLCARTGTPLGSGNTIYFGEGSWLTVV.